This T cell receptor beta chain was retrieved from a study of technical replicates of blood from a handful of donors. Repertoires were generated with immunoSEQ multiplex PCR, while TCRdb's copy carries only in-frame clones and drops some. Of under 95,000 clones listed, 90% to 95% are singletons. Material: T cells isolated from PBMCs. This TCR was recovered from a human donor in good health.

The CDR3 sequence: CAWSVLIYNSPLHF. CDR3 nucleotide sequence: TGTGCCTGGAGTGTACTAATCTATAATTCACCCCTCCACTTT. The chain has TRBV30 and TRBJ1-6, with D unclear. Looked up from germline, CDR1 is GTSNPN and CDR2 is SVGIG (reference sequence). The CDR3 is 14 amino acids. Between the trimmed V and J ends, which lost 0 bases and 3 bases, there was a span of 6 bases. Variable domain in full (rest from reference TRBV30 and TRBJ1-6): SQTIHQWPATLVQPVGSPLSLECTVEGTSNPNLYWYRQAAGRGLQLLFYSVGIGQISSEVPQNLSASRPQDRQFILSSKKLLLSDSGFYLCAWSVLIYNSPLHFGNGTRLTVT.